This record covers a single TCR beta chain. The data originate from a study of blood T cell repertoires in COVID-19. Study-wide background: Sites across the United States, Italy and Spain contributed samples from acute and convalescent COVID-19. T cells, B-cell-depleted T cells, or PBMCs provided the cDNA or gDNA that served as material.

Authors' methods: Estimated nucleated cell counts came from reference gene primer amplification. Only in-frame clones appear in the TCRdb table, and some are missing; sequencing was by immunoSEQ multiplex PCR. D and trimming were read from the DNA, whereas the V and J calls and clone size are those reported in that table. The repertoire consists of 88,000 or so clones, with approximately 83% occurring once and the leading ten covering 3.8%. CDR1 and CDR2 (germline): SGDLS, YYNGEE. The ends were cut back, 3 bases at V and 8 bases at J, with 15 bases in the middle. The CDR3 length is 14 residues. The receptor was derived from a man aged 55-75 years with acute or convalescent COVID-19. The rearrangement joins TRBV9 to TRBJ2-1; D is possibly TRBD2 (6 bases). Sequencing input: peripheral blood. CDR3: CASSASPSSDEQFF. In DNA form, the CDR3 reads TGTGCCAGCAGCGCTAGTCCCTCTAGCGATGAGCAGTTCTTC. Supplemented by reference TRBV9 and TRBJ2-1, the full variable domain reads DSGVTQTPKHLITATGQRVTLRCSPRSGDLSVYWYQQSLDQGLQFLIQYYNGEERAKGNILERFSAQQFPDLHSELNLSSLELGDSALYFCASSASPSSDEQFFGPGTRLTVL.